Below, one TCR beta chain is given with its context. The antigen remains undetermined. The record originates from a study of siplizumab effects on memory and regulatory T cells. Overall study findings and caveats: Unstimulated naive T cells seemed to show more diversity than memory cells did, and they also seemed to be among the major contributors to the alloresponse. Alloreactive sequences from unstimulated CD4+ memory cells fell significantly with siplizumab. A naive or memory phenotype could not be assigned to roughly 80-96% of the proliferating CD4+ or CD8+ clones.

Sequenced by immunoSEQ multiplex PCR; TCRdb stores in-frame clones only, minus some. The sample has 85,000 to 130,000 clones, about 93% seen once. The CDR3 is made up of 11 amino acids. V lost 5 bases and J lost 5, with 7 bases in between. Germline V CDR1 and CDR2: DFQATT, SNEGSKA (reference sequence). This receptor was identified in a human donor in good health. The chain has TRBV20-1 and TRBJ2-1; D might be TRBD2 (6 bases). Sample: Tregs sorted from blood. CDR3 region: CSAGLNNEQFF. For the CDR3, the DNA is TGCAGTGCTGGACTAAACAATGAGCAGTTCTTC.